This T cell receptor (beta chain) was recorded in a study of blood T cell repertoires in COVID-19. The germline V gene encodes CDR1 SGHTA and CDR2 FQGNSA. J lost 5 bases, V lost 3 bases, and 5 bases had no gene match. The CDR3 spans 14 residues. Some clones are missing from TCRdb's copy, which holds only in-frame ones; the method was immunoSEQ multiplex PCR. The sample records over 70,000 clones, 88% being singletons. The clonotype comes from a woman of 80 years or more with acute or convalescent COVID-19. Sequencing was carried out using peripheral blood. V and J are TRBV7-2 and TRBJ2-5, with TRBD1 identical over 8 bases. CDR3 protein: CASSFRQGHETQYF. CDR3 nucleotide sequence: TGTGCCAGCAGCTTTAGACAGGGGCACGAGACCCAGTACTTC.